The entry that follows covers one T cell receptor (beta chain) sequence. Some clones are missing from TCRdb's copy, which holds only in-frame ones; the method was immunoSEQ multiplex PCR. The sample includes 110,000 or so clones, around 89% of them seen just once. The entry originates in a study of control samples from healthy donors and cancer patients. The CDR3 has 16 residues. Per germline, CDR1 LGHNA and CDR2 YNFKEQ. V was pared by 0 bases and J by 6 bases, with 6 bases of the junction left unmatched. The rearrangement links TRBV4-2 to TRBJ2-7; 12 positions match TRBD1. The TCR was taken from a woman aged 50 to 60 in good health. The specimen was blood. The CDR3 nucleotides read TGTGCCAGCAGCCAAGAAGTCGGGACAGGGGGCGCCGAGCAGTACTTC. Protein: CASSQEVGTGGAEQYF.